This T cell receptor (beta chain) was sequenced during a study of shared clonotypes between healthy human individuals. At the level of the study: Donor composition was a couple of women and three men, aged 18 to 49. Plates per donor: three CD4 naive, three CD4 memory, two CD8 naive, one CD8 memory.

The split of CD4+ cells yielded CD45RA+ naive and CD45RA-negative memory subsets. Here immunoSEQ multiplex PCR was the method, and the copy in TCRdb shows in-frame clones only, minus some. The data contain over 950,000 clones, about 80% of them singletons. This clone occurred many times. No antigen is known for it. This CDR3 spans 17 amino acids. Trimming took 6 bases from V and 0 from J; bases not matched to a gene: 5. Per germline, CDR1 LNHDA and CDR2 SQIVND (reference sequence). Study-wide findings and caveats: Memory subsets generally showed lower estimated richness than naive subsets.

This TCR came from a man younger than 35 in good health. Some clones in this sample may be carry-over from other donors' samples. The V call is TRBV19, the J call TRBJ2-6; TRBD2 aligns across 10 bases. Source material: memory CD4+ T cells from PBMCs. Subset in this sample: CD45RA-negative fraction. DNA for the CDR3: TGTGCCAGTAGCGGGCTAGCGGGGGACTCTGGGGCCAACGTCCTGACTTTC. It yields the protein CASSGLAGDSGANVLTF.